This T cell receptor (beta chain) was identified in a study of T-cell memory formation after mild COVID-19 (dated by TCRdb to about 2021). Describing the broader study: Most TCR sequence clusters were specific to one of the two donors. In two donors, T-cell clones that expanded and contracted after mild COVID-19 were tracked by sequencing TCRalpha and TCRbeta repertoires over time. The cohort comprised two young, previously healthy adult volunteers, one female and one male.

Sequencing relied on an Illumina NovaSeq 6000. TCRalpha and TCRbeta cDNA libraries were built by 5'RACE with constant-segment primers, adding sample barcodes and unique molecular identifiers. RNA was extracted from every sample with Trizol reagent. The libraries were amplified in two PCR steps, and the second step added a second sample barcode and Illumina TruSeq adapters. Libraries were sequenced on an Illumina NovaSeq with 2 x 150 bp paired-end reads. In the source study's methods: Reads were demultiplexed and collapsed into UMI-guided consensus sequences with migec v1.2.7. With mixcr v2.1.11, UMI consensuses were aligned to TRA and TRB V and J templates and assembled into clonotypes. A clonotype was counted as expanded or contracted only when both edgeR and NoisET called the clonotype significant, with the noise models trained on biological replicates. edgeR calls used a false discovery rate-adjusted p below 0.01 and a log2 fold-change threshold of 1. PCA with hierarchical clustering of max-normalized trajectories of the 1000 most abundant clonotypes was used as exploratory dynamics analysis. Each responding clone was given a CD4 or CD8 phenotype based on the CD4+ and CD8+ repertoires, which had been sequenced separately. TCRdb reprocessing: public reads trimmed at Q25 with fastp, clones called with MiXCR, in-frame beta chains kept. Rows are combined by CDR3 protein, so each entry shows the most common genes and DNA. These V and J calls rely on TCRdb rather than the paper's analysis. Within this sample are some 350,000 distinct CDR3 sequences, with 13% of them counted one time only. Roughly 23% of the sample is taken by the ten largest.

The paper as a whole reports these results and caveats: Clones contracting from day 15 to 85 had balanced CD4/CD8 phenotypes, while a second wave expanding from day 15 to 37 was biased towards CD4+. The second-wave clones that peaked on day 37 were not confirmed to be SARS-CoV-2 specific. Contracting CD4+ clones turned up mainly in the CM and EM memory subsets, whereas EMRA was where CD8+ clones were enriched. The study covered only a couple of mild cases, and larger cohorts including severe cases with pre-infection samples were considered necessary. Some responding clones were detected in pre-infection memory, which suggested that pre-existing cross-reactive memory T cells had joined the SARS-CoV-2 response.

The CDR3 measures 12 amino acids from cysteine to phenylalanine. This entry keeps only the CDR3 DNA: 36 bases, framed from base 1. Reading the germline V gene gives CDR1 SQVTM and CDR2 ANQGSEA. The junction shows trimming of 3 bases on V and 5 bases on J, plus 10 bases between the germline ends. There are a few counts of this clonotype. No antigen is known for it. The input lacks base qualities; no much larger clone sits a single base away. Ficoll-Paque density gradient centrifugation was used to isolate PBMCs. Recombination connected TRBV29-1 to TRBJ2-5; matching of 6 bases hints at TRBD2 as the D gene. Sequenced material: PBMCs or a T cell subset sorted from them (not recorded which). This receptor was obtained from a man aged 18 to 30 who had mild COVID-19 (a few samples of this study predate the infection). The sample titles of this study are shuffled in the database, so cell type and time point are left out; the donor was told from shared clones. The CDR3 in this case is CSVDSGLETQYF. The sequenced DNA is TGCAGCGTTGACAGCGGGTTGGAGACCCAGTACTTC.